This T cell receptor (beta chain) appears in the sequencing data of a study of monozygotic twins with cystic fibrosis. Between the trimmed V and J ends, which lost 6 bases and 7 bases, there was a span of 15 bases. Germline CDR1 reads SNHLY; CDR2 reads FYNNEI. The CDR3 has 13 residues. TCRdb's table, derived via immunoSEQ multiplex PCR, lists solely in-frame clones and lacks some. Of 13,000 or so clones listed, 85% to 90% are singletons. This clone was observed a single time. This receptor was taken from a boy younger than 18 with cystic fibrosis. J is TRBJ1-1 and V is TRBV2; D gene unclear. The sequenced sample was blood. CDR3 nucleotide sequence: TGTGCCAGCAGAACAGAGGTGGAGAGTGAAGCTTTCTTT. Its translation: CASRTEVESEAFF.